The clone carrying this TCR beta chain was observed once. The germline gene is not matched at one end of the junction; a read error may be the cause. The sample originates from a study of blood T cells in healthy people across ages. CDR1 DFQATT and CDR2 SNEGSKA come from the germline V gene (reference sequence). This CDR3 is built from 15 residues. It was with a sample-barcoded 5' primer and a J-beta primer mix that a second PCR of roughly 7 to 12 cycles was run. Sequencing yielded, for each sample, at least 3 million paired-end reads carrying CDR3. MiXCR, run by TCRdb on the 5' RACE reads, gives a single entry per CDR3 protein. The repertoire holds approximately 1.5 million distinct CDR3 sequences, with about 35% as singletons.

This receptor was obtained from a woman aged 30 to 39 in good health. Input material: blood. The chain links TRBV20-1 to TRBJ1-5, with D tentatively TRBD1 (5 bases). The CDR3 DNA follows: TGCAGTGCTAGAGAGGGGCGATATAGCAATCGGCCCCAGCATTTT. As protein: CSAREGRYSNRPQHF.